In this sample, the clone carrying this T cell receptor beta chain turned up many times. Its antigen is as yet unknown. Making use of molecular barcodes, quantitative 5'-RACE generated TCR beta libraries. TCRdb fed the 5' RACE reads into MiXCR, producing one record per CDR3 protein. The sample records 500,000 to 650,000 distinct CDR3 sequences, approximately 5% being singletons. This specimen comes from a study of CD8 T cells in ankylosing spondylitis. Whole-study findings and limits: With a CD8+ phenotype, disease-linked clones were relatively rare in peripheral blood. From matched ankylosing spondylitis synovial fluid, disease-linked clones were reportedly recovered at significantly enriched levels. Blood from ankylosing spondylitis patients appeared to carry a characteristic roughly 8-variant TCR beta motif. In synovial fluid and blood from reactive arthritis, some motif variants were previously reported.

The CDR3 runs 13 residues. V lost 0 bases to trimming and J lost 7 bases, with 6 bases between them. Germline CDR1 and CDR2: LGHNA and YNFKEQ. The sequence came from a male donor with ankylosing spondylitis. The sequenced sample consisted of blood, either unsorted or a sorted T cell fraction (not recorded which). The chain uses TRBV4-2 and TRBJ1-4; TRBD1 might be the D (5 bases). The CDR3 DNA is TGTGCCAGCAGCCAAGATAGGGGTGAAAAACTGTTTTTT. Amino acid sequence: CASSQDRGEKLFF.